The 23 T cell receptor beta chains below all came from one sample that was sequenced in a study of regulatory T cells in long-lasting Graves disease. Described time point: newly diagnosed GD, antithyroid drugs for less than 3 months. Preparation of the TCR library used RNA extracted from PBMCs. CDR3-region Arm-PCR and iRepertoire HTBI primers produced the TCR beta libraries. A single record per CDR3 protein comes from TCRdb applying MiXCR to the multiplex PCR reads. The sample shows 350,000 to 550,000 distinct CDR3 sequences, approximately 15% of them seen only once. This sample was also put to use in a study of T cells in Graves' hyperthyroidism and ophthalmopathy.

The material was peripheral blood mononuclear cells (PBMCs), obtained at new diagnosis, from a patient treated with antithyroid drugs. Receptor source: a woman aged 45-65 years with Graves disease.

This clonotype came up once. This may be a read error: a much more frequent sequence differs by one nucleotide. The chain carries TRBV20-1 and TRBJ2-1, with 10 nucleotides matching TRBD2. CDR1 is DFQATT and CDR2 is SNEGSKA in the germline V gene (reference sequence). V dropped 0 bases and J dropped 10; count of bases not matched to a gene: 12. The CDR3 length is 16 residues. The CDR3 sequence: CSARDITGTSVYEQFF. The CDR3, as DNA: TGCAGTGCTAGAGACATTACCGGGACTAGCGTCTACGAGCAGTTCTTC.

The chain joins TRBV3-1 to TRBJ2-7; 9 bases map to TRBD1. Unmatched junction bases numbered 11, after V lost 5 bases and J lost 6 bases. Germline CDR1 LGHDT, CDR2 YNNKEL (reference sequence). This CDR3 comprises 15 residues. The DNA for the CDR3 is TGTGCCAGCAGCGTATATACAGGGGGCCTCGGCGAGCAGTACTTC. This sequence encodes CASSVYTGGLGEQYF.

This clonotype has a handful of counts. CDR3 loop: CASSPGSGFSQETQYF. CDR3 in DNA: TGTGCCAGCAGTCCGGGGAGCGGTTTCAGTCAAGAGACCCAGTACTTC. This chain uses TRBV28 with TRBJ2-5; a possible D gene is TRBD2 (5 bases). The V gene's germline CDR1 is MDHEN and CDR2 SYDVKM. The V end was cut by 5 bases, the J end by 2 bases, with 18 bases between. This CDR3 is 16 amino acids long. Looking up the rest from reference TRBV28 and TRBJ2-5 gives the full variable domain: DVKVTQSSRYLVKRTGEKVFLECVQDMDHENMFWYRQDPGLGLRLIYFSYDVKMKEKGDIPEGYSVSREKKERFSLILESASTNQTSMYLCASSPGSGFSQETQYFGPGTRLLVL.

This clonotype has at least ten counts. The chain couples TRBV2 to TRBJ2-3, with no clear D. Germline V gene lookup returns CDR1 SNHLY and CDR2 FYNNEI. This CDR3 comprises 15 residues. Trimming removed 1 base from V and 2 bases from J, with 10 bases in between. DNA for the CDR3: TGTGCCAGCAGTGAAGGGGTGGAGCCCACAGATACGCAGTATTTT. Protein sequence: CASSEGVEPTDTQYF. Variable domain in full (rest from reference TRBV2 and TRBJ2-3): EPEVTQTPSHQVTQMGQEVILRCVPISNHLYFYWYRQILGQKVEFLVSFYNNEISEKSEIFDDQFSVERPDGSNFTLKIRSTKLEDSAMYFCASSEGVEPTDTQYFGPGTRLTVL.

This clonotype was recorded at least ten times. CDR3 amino acids: CSVAQGLNTEAFF. DNA for the CDR3: TGCAGCGTTGCACAGGGCCTGAACACTGAAGCTTTCTTT. The V and J genes are TRBV29-1 and TRBJ1-1; TRBD1 might be the D (6 bases). The V and J ends lost 4 bases and 0 bases respectively, with 9 bases between them. CDR3 length equals 13 residues. Germline CDR1 reads SQVTM; CDR2 reads ANQGSEA.

This clonotype was seen many times. The V and J genes are TRBV10-1 and TRBJ2-3, with 11 bases that match TRBD2. The trim removed 3 bases at V and 3 bases at J, leaving 5 bases unmatched. The germline V gene has CDR1 WNHNN and CDR2 SYGVQD (reference sequence). CDR3 length: 16 amino acids. CDR3 sequence (DNA): TGCGCCAGCAGTGATCGGGTAGCGGGAGGGACAGATACGCAGTATTTT. Amino acids: CASSDRVAGGTDTQYF.

This clonotype was found many times. The junction differs from germline at one of its ends, possibly a read error. DNA for the CDR3: TGCAGCGTAGAAGGACAGGCTGCCTACGAGCAGTACTTC. It yields the protein CSVEGQAAYEQYF. This sequence joins TRBV29-1 and TRBJ2-7, with 7 bases aligning to TRBD1. The germline V gene encodes CDR1 SQVTM and CDR2 ANQGSEA. The CDR3 contains 13 residues.

The chain has TRBV6-2 or TRBV6-3 and TRBJ1-1, with D perhaps TRBD1 (5 bases). This CDR3 spans 13 amino acids. Deletions cut 7 bases from V and 2 bases from J, with 11 bases between. Germline CDR1 reads MNHEY; CDR2 reads SVGEGT. CDR3 in amino acids: CASIRTLNTEAFF. As DNA, the CDR3 is TGTGCCAGCATCCGGACACTTAACACTGAAGCTTTCTTT.

This clonotype was seen many times. The gene calls are TRBV27 and TRBJ2-7; the match to TRBD1 covers 9 bases. From germline, CDR1 is MNHEY and CDR2 SMNVEV (reference sequence). V lost 5 bases to trimming and J lost 6 bases; unmatched junction nucleotides: 8. The CDR3 sequence is 14 residues long. CDR3 region: CASSGSGTGFEQYF. The CDR3 nucleotides are TGTGCCAGCAGTGGCTCCGGGACAGGGTTCGAGCAGTACTTC.

This clonotype occurred many times. In DNA form, the CDR3 reads TGTGCCAGTAGGGACAGATACACCGGGGAGCTGTTTTTT. This codes for CASRDRYTGELFF. The rearrangement uses TRBV2 and TRBJ2-2; the match to TRBD1 covers 7 bases. V lost 9 bases and J lost 3; bases outside the gene matches: 4. Germline CDR1 is SNHLY and CDR2 is FYNNEI. This CDR3 region has 13 residues.

About this clonotype itself: Possible read error: a much larger clone is one base away. The chain couples TRBV6-1 to TRBJ2-3; 13 positions agree with TRBD2. After removal of 6 bases from V and 2 bases from J, the junction contained 8 bases not matched to a gene. Germline loops: CDR1 MNHNS, CDR2 SASEGT. The CDR3 runs to 17 residues. The DNA of the CDR3 is TGTGCCAGCAGCCGAGGTGGACTAGCGGGAGTCACAGATACGCAGTATTTT. Amino acids: CASSRGGLAGVTDTQYF.

The genes are TRBV20-1 and TRBJ1-2; the match to TRBD1 covers 8 bases. CDR3 length: 13 amino acids. Germline CDR1 DFQATT, CDR2 SNEGSKA (reference sequence). V was pared by 4 bases and J by 5 bases, with 6 bases of the junction left unmatched. The CDR3 sequence: CSATMDRVYGYTF. The CDR3 DNA reads as TGCAGTGCTACAATGGACAGGGTTTATGGCTACACCTTC.

This CDR3 is CAWSPRGNTQYF. CDR3 nucleotide sequence: TGTGCCTGGAGTCCCCGCGGGAATACGCAGTATTTT. The chain combines TRBV30 with TRBJ2-3; TRBD2 might be the D (6 bases). Germline CDR1 is GTSNPN and CDR2 is SVGIG (reference sequence). The CDR3 totals 12 residues. V lost 2 bases, J lost 7 bases, and 10 bases lay in between.

This clonotype showed up just once. The V call is TRBV9, the J call TRBJ2-5, with 9 bases matching TRBD2. The J segment lost 4 bases and the V segment lost 7 bases, leaving 11 bases of the junction unmatched. The CDR3 is made up of 15 amino acids. The germline CDR1 and CDR2 sequences are SGDLS and YYNGEE. The DNA of the CDR3 is TGTGCCAGCGGCAGCGTAGCGGGAGAGTTAGAGACCCAGTACTTC. Amino acids: CASGSVAGELETQYF.

This clonotype was counted only a few times. The rearrangement links TRBV20-1 to TRBJ2-7; a weak D match, TRBD1 (5 bases). The CDR3 totals 12 residues. From germline, CDR1 is DFQATT and CDR2 SNEGSKA (reference sequence). V was clipped by 0 bases and J by 3 bases, with 6 bases between them. The CDR3 loop is CSARDQGYEQYF. CDR3 nucleotide sequence: TGCAGTGCTAGAGACCAGGGCTACGAGCAGTACTTC.

This clonotype was recorded at least ten times. The chain employs TRBV6-9 and TRBJ1-5, with TRBD1 as a possible D gene (5 bases). The CDR3 loop spans 12 amino acids. V lost 4 bases and J 7 bases, leaving 8 bases between the germline ends. In germline, CDR1 is MNHGY, CDR2 SVAAGI. CDR3 nucleotides: TGTGCCAGCAGTTCCGGGACCCAGCCCCAGCATTTT. This gives the protein CASSSGTQPQHF.

This clonotype was counted many times. The gene calls are TRBV3-1 and TRBJ2-5, with TRBD2 as a possible D gene (5 bases). CDR3 length equals 15 residues. Germline V gene lookup returns CDR1 LGHDT and CDR2 YNNKEL (reference sequence). Trimming cost V 2 bases and J 2 bases, with 12 bases left between them. The CDR3 region is CASSQPPLGQETQYF. The CDR3, as DNA: TGTGCCAGCAGCCAACCACCACTAGGACAAGAGACCCAGTACTTC.

Regarding this clonotype: One base away lies a much larger clone, so this may be a sequencing read error. The rearrangement links TRBV5-1 to TRBJ2-1; 14 bases fit TRBD2. The length of the CDR3 is 16 residues. Germline CDR1 SGHRS, CDR2 YFSETQ. For the CDR3, the DNA is TGCGCCAGCAGCTTGCTTGCGACTAGCGGGAGGGATGAGCAGATCTTC. Its translation is CASSLLATSGRDEQIF.

This clonotype was found many times. The chain recombines TRBV11-2 with TRBJ2-5; D gene ambiguous. V shed 5 bases and J shed 3 bases, with 4 bases lying between them. CDR3 length equals 11 residues. The V gene's germline CDR1 is SGHAT and CDR2 FQNNGV. The CDR3 here is CASSQEETQYF. The CDR3 coding sequence is TGTGCCAGCAGCCAAGAAGAGACCCAGTACTTC.

This clonotype was counted at least ten times. The J gene is TRBJ2-7, the V gene TRBV7-9; no firm D call. This CDR3 is built from 13 residues. Between the trimmed V and J ends, which lost 0 bases and 6 bases, there was a span of 9 bases. CDR1 is SEHNR and CDR2 is FQNEAQ in the germline V gene (reference sequence). For the CDR3, the DNA is TGTGCCAGCAGCTTAGCGGGATCGGTCGAGCAGTACTTC. Its translation is CASSLAGSVEQYF.

This clonotype turned up a few times. V usage is TRBV30 and J usage is TRBJ2-5; TRBD1 matches 10 bases. The germline CDR1 and CDR2 sequences are GTSNPN and SVGIG (reference sequence). The V segment lost 3 bases and the J segment 7 bases; nucleotides outside the gene matches: 11. The CDR3 runs to 15 residues. The CDR3 region is CAWSDPGQGLVTQYF. CDR3 DNA: TGTGCCTGGAGCGATCCGGGACAGGGGTTGGTGACCCAGTACTTC.

This clonotype was detected ten times or more. This chain uses TRBV7-9 with TRBJ2-1; D uncertain. V was pared by 2 bases and J by 9 bases, with 5 bases between. Germline CDR1 is SEHNR and CDR2 is FQNEAQ (reference sequence). The CDR3 has 11 amino acids. This CDR3 reads CASSLYGEQFF. The CDR3 DNA reads as TGTGCCAGCAGCTTATATGGTGAGCAGTTCTTC.

This clonotype has a count of ten or more. This chain joins TRBV30 and TRBJ2-7; TRBD1 matches at 10 bases. CDR1 GTSNPN and CDR2 SVGIG come from the germline V gene (reference sequence). The CDR3 length is 14 residues. The trim removed 2 bases at V and 4 bases at J, leaving 5 bases unmatched. The CDR3 DNA reads as TGTGCCTGGAGTAAGCCGGGACAGGGGTACGAGCAGTACTTC. Protein product: CAWSKPGQGYEQYF. Supplemented by reference TRBV30 and TRBJ2-7, the full variable domain reads SQTIHQWPATLVQPVGSPLSLECTVEGTSNPNLYWYRQAAGRGLQLLFYSVGIGQISSEVPQNLSASRPQDRQFILSSKKLLLSDSGFYLCAWSKPGQGYEQYFGPGTRLTVT.